The entry that follows covers one T cell receptor (beta chain) sequence. Its antigen is still unknown. In the PCR, 60 Vbeta and 13 Jbeta primers were used. Method: immunoSEQ multiplex PCR; TCRdb's copy keeps in-frame clones and lacks some. Here the sample spans 150,000 or so clones, more than 70% being singletons. The source of the sample is a study of cytomegalovirus exposure and HLA in healthy donors. Findings and caveats of the study: Some TCR beta chains (around 160 of them) were listed as cytomegalovirus-associated.

The clonotype was recovered from a male donor in good health and CMV-seronegative. Sequenced sample: PBMCs.

CDR3 in DNA: TGCAGCGTCAGGGAAAATACGCAGTATTTT. Amino acid sequence: CSVRENTQYF. The chain couples TRBV29-1 to TRBJ2-3; the D gene is possibly TRBD1 (5 bases). The ends were cut back, 6 bases at V and 7 bases at J, with 8 bases in the middle. This CDR3 is 10 amino acids long. Germline V gene sequence: CDR1 SQVTM, CDR2 ANQGSEA.